The T cell receptor beta chain under discussion was sequenced for a study of T cells after yellow fever vaccination (dated by TCRdb to between 2019 and 2020). About the investigation overall: The SMART-Seq v4 Ultra Low Input RNA kit was used to prepare libraries from fractions with low cell numbers. To track T-cell clones before and after primary and booster YFV17D yellow fever vaccination, bulk TCR alpha and beta repertoires were sequenced longitudinally. Two healthy male donors, one aged 18 to 30 and one aged 30 to 39 years, were included in the cohort. Bulk PBMC replicates and cell subsets were isolated from blood drawn at multiple timepoints before and after both primary and secondary immunization. On the study overall, not on this receptor specifically: Because abundant contaminating clonotypes from the bulk population could be contained in FACS-sorted repertoires, computational filtering was required. The study included only a couple of donors, which limits how far the findings can be generalized. Compared with the primary T-cell response, the secondary T-cell response was faster but weaker, reaching its peak on day 5 rather than on day 15. Most clones expanded after primary vaccination were re-detected after the booster (about 95% of CD4 and 88% of CD8), suggesting broad memory maintenance. A small share of clonotypes was detected in both CD4 and CD8 compartments, with the overlap likely arising from convergent recombination.

What this sample's treatment or condition label stands for: live attenuated yellow fever vaccine strain. At each blood-draw timepoint, two biological replicates of bulk PBMCs were obtained. A standard Ficoll-Paque protocol was used to isolate PBMCs from peripheral blood. TriZol was used to extract RNA from bulk PBMCs, CD4 and CD8 fractions, and dextramer-positive and dextramer-negative fractions. TCR cDNA was synthesized by 5'RACE template switching, through which a universal primer site and unique molecular identifiers were introduced. cDNA synthesis was primed from both the TCR alpha and TCR beta constant segments. Two PCR steps were used to amplify libraries, with sample barcodes and sequencing adapters being added in the second step. Sequencing of libraries was performed on Illumina HiSeq 2500 (2x100 bp) or NovaSeq (2x150 bp). The paper's data handling went like this. MIGEC handled demultiplexing of reads and collapsing into UMI consensus sequences, while MiXCR performed V(D)J alignment. Using edgeR on replicate PBMC samples, clonotypes were called vaccine-responding if FDR was below 0.01 and the log2 fold change was above 5 up to day 15. Bulk clonotypes were assigned CD4 or CD8 identity according to which sequenced CD4 or CD8 repertoire held them at higher abundance. TCRdb passed the public sequencing reads through fastp at Q25 and MiXCR, retaining productive beta sequences. CDR3 protein duplicates are merged, each entry listing the most common genes and DNA. What appears here as the V and J calls and clone size reflects TCRdb's work, not the paper's. This sample gives roughly 500,000 distinct CDR3 sequences in total; about 19% of them show up just once. 14% of the sample goes to the ten largest clones.

Based on the germline V gene (reference sequence), the CDR1 and CDR2 sequences are DFQATT and SNEGSKA. The germline V end is reduced by 1 base and the J end by 2 bases; junction bases left unmatched: 4. From cysteine to phenylalanine, the CDR3 is 15 amino acids long. The DNA shown is the 45-base CDR3, in frame from base 1. Concerning this clonotype: It lacks a known antigen. Base qualities are missing; no much larger clone stands one base away.

The V and J segments used are TRBV20-1 and TRBJ2-3; TRBD1 fits 9 bases in the junction. The sample consisted of PBMCs, taken 15 days after the yellow fever booster vaccination. The clonotype comes from a man younger than 40 who received the YFV17D yellow fever vaccine. The DNA sequence reads TGCAGTGCTAGAGTTTGGACAGGGGACACAGATACGCAGTATTTT. Translated, it gives CSARVWTGDTDTQYF.